Below, one TCR beta chain is given with its context. The record originates from a study of blood T cell repertoires in COVID-19. V was pared by 3 bases and J by 1 base, with 4 bases of the junction left unmatched. The CDR3 extends over 15 amino acids. CDR1 and CDR2 from the germline V gene are SGHVS and FNYEAQ. Sequenced by immunoSEQ multiplex PCR; TCRdb stores in-frame clones only, minus some. The sample carries 190,000 or so clones, around 86% recorded once. The chain is built from TRBV7-6 and TRBJ2-3, with 7 bases matching TRBD2. The sequence derives from a woman aged 25-40 years with active or convalescent COVID-19. What was sequenced was peripheral blood. The CDR3 DNA follows: TGTGCCAGCAGCTTGGGAGGGTCGGGCACAGATACGCAGTATTTT. Protein sequence: CASSLGGSGTDTQYF.